A selection of T cell receptor beta chains follows, all from one sample in a study of T-cell memory formation after mild COVID-19. TCRdb itself ran the 5' RACE reads through MiXCR, one entry per CDR3 protein. The table records about 270,000 distinct CDR3 sequences, 16% of them present only once. The sequenced sample was PBMCs or a T cell subset sorted from them (not recorded which). The origin of the receptors is a man aged 18 to 30 who had mild COVID-19 (a few samples of this study predate the infection). Cell type and time point are not known. CDR3s include the opening cysteine and the closing phenylalanine or tryptophan. Fields, in order: clone size, D gene, V gene, J gene, CDR3 length, CDR3 DNA, CDR3 protein. A D gene is named only where the DNA matches it firmly. Some rows have no size entry. The others give once, few or many, or a class for an expanded clone.

NA	NA	TRBV7-9	TRBJ1-6	15	TGTGCCAGCAGCCCCTGGCAGGTTGGGGTCGCGCCCCTCCACTTT	CASSPWQVGVAPLHF
NA	NA	TRBV5-1	TRBJ2-5	13	TGCGCCAGCGGGCCGGGACAACGCGAGACCCAGTACTTC	CASGPGQRETQYF
NA	NA	TRBV29-1	TRBJ1-1	12	TGCAGCGTTGTAACCCTGAACACTGAAGCTTTCTTT	CSVVTLNTEAFF
few	NA	TRBV6-2/TRBV6-3	TRBJ2-1	14	TGTGCCAGCAGTTACGGGGGTCCCTACAATGAGCAGTTCTTC	CASSYGGPYNEQFF
few	TRBD2	TRBV20-1	TRBJ2-1	15	TGCAGTGCTAGTTCGCCTAGCGGGTCCTACAATGAGCAGTTCTTC	CSASSPSGSYNEQFF
few	TRBD1	TRBV7-2	TRBJ1-4	15	TGTGCCAGCAGCCCCCAGGGGGGGGTACAAGGAAAACTGTTTTTT	CASSPQGGVQGKLFF
few	TRBD2	TRBV11-2	TRBJ2-5	15	TGTGCCAGCAGCTTATTCAGACTAGCCGGAGAGACCCAGTACTTC	CASSLFRLAGETQYF
NA	NA	TRBV5-1	TRBJ1-2	12	TGCGCCAGCAGCTTCGGGACGGATGGCTACACCTTC	CASSFGTDGYTF
few	NA	TRBV5-6	TRBJ2-5	12	TGTGCCAGGAGACGGATGAAAGAGACCCAGTACTTC	CARRRMKETQYF
NA	TRBD2	TRBV7-2	TRBJ2-5	18	TGTGCCAGCAGCTTTCTGACTAGCGGCCTGCCGGTTTACGAGACCCAGTACTTC	CASSFLTSGLPVYETQYF
NA	NA	TRBV7-6	TRBJ2-3	16	TGTGCCAGCAGCTTAAACCCCATAGCGTTCATAGATACGCAGTATTTT	CASSLNPIAFIDTQYF
NA	TRBD1	TRBV7-2	TRBJ2-3	16	TGTGCCAGCAGCTTGTGGGACAGTCTCAGCACAGATACGCAGTATTTT	CASSLWDSLSTDTQYF
NA	NA	TRBV25-1	TRBJ1-2	12	TGTGCCAGCAGTGATGGGTTCTATGGCTACACCTTC	CASSDGFYGYTF
NA	TRBD1	TRBV24-1	TRBJ1-2	14	TGTGCCACCAGCCCCGCGGACAGGGGACATGGCTACACCTTC	CATSPADRGHGYTF
few	TRBD1	TRBV19	TRBJ1-5	15	TGTGCCAGTAGTCCCCTGGGGGACAGGGGTCAGCCCCAGCATTTT	CASSPLGDRGQPQHF
few	NA	TRBV20-1	TRBJ1-2	14	TGCAGTGCTAGAGTGGCTAGGGAGGCGAATGGCTACACCTTC	CSARVAREANGYTF
NA	NA	TRBV11-3	TRBJ1-1	13	TGTGCCAGCAGCTTAGATCTAGGGGGAGAAGCTTTCTTT	CASSLDLGGEAFF
few	NA	TRBV5-1	TRBJ2-1	16	TGCGCCAGCGCCCCCTTGCAGGCCCACTCCTACAATGAGCAGTTCTTC	CASAPLQAHSYNEQFF
few	NA	TRBV6-2/TRBV6-3	TRBJ1-2	14	TGTGCCAGCAGTTATGGGGGAAGACCCGCTGGCTACACCTTC	CASSYGGRPAGYTF
NA	NA	TRBV6-1	TRBJ2-2	17	TGTGCCAGCAGTGCAATCGGTGGGACACCAAACACCGGGGAGCTGTTTTTT	CASSAIGGTPNTGELFF
NA	NA	TRBV23-1	TRBJ1-2	13	TGCGCCAGTCAGACAGAAGCACTTTCCGGCTACACCTTC	CASQTEALSGYTF
NA	NA	TRBV6-5	TRBJ1-1	13	TGTGCCAGCAGGGGCGGGGGGAACACTGAAGCTTTCTTT	CASRGGGNTEAFF
NA	TRBD2	TRBV6-6	TRBJ2-2	15	TGTGCCAGCAGTCTCGGGAGGGGTTGGACCGGGGAGCTGTTTTTT	CASSLGRGWTGELFF
many	NA	TRBV5-5	TRBJ2-5	19	TGTGCCAGCAGCCCACGGAGATACTCCCCGGTCACAATTAGTGAGACCCAGTACTTC	CASSPRRYSPVTISETQYF
NA	NA	TRBV7-9	TRBJ2-5	15	TGTGCCAGCAGCTTGGTCGGGGGCCGGGCGGAGACCCAGTACTTC	CASSLVGGRAETQYF
few	NA	TRBV7-3	TRBJ2-1	14	TGTGCCAGCAGCTTAACATGGCAGGGGAATGAGCAGTTCTTC	CASSLTWQGNEQFF
NA	TRBD1	TRBV6-6	TRBJ1-2	12	TGTGCCAGCAGGCCAGACAGGGCTGGCTACACCTTC	CASRPDRAGYTF
NA	TRBD1	TRBV7-2	TRBJ2-5	14	TGTGCCAGCAGCCAACAAGGGACAGCCCAGACCCAGTACTTC	CASSQQGTAQTQYF
NA	NA	TRBV4-2	TRBJ2-3	18	TGTGCCAGCAGCCAAGAATACGGCGGGGAGCGATCCACAGATACGCAGTATTTT	CASSQEYGGERSTDTQYF
NA	TRBD1	TRBV4-3	TRBJ1-2	16	TGCGCCAGCAGCCAAGAGGGGACAGCAAACAACTATGGCTACACCTTC	CASSQEGTANNYGYTF
NA	NA	TRBV7-2	TRBJ2-4	13	TGTGCCAGCACCTCGGGGTTCGAGGGCATTCAGTACTTC	CASTSGFEGIQYF
NA	TRBD2	TRBV6-5	TRBJ2-5	15	TGTGCCAGCAGTTACCTAGCGGGGAACCAAGAGACCCAGTACTTC	CASSYLAGNQETQYF
NA	NA	TRBV4-3	TRBJ2-2	15	TGCGCCAGCAGCCAAGGGCGGAGGAACACCGGGGAGCTGTTTTTT	CASSQGRRNTGELFF
few	NA	TRBV7-7	TRBJ2-1	12	TGTGCCAGCAGCGCTACAGGTCGTGAGCAGTTCTTC	CASSATGREQFF
NA	TRBD1	TRBV7-2	TRBJ1-6	13	TGTGCCAGCAGCTGGAGACAGGGATCACCCCTCCACTTT	CASSWRQGSPLHF
NA	TRBD1	TRBV12-3/TRBV12-4	TRBJ1-6	15	TGTGCCAGCAGGGACCACGGACAGGGTAACTCACCCCTCCACTTT	CASRDHGQGNSPLHF
many	NA	TRBV6-5	TRBJ2-1	12	TGTGCCAGCTGGACGGAATACAATGAGCAGTTCTTC	CASWTEYNEQFF
few	NA	TRBV7-2	TRBJ2-1	16	TGTGCCAGCAGCTTAGGCGTTCCCAGGGGCTACAATGAGCAGTTCTTC	CASSLGVPRGYNEQFF
NA	TRBD2	TRBV7-3	TRBJ2-5	16	TGTGCCAGCAGCACACTAGAGCTAGCGGGGGAAGAGACCCAGTACTTC	CASSTLELAGEETQYF
NA	TRBD1	TRBV12-3/TRBV12-4	TRBJ2-2	15	TGTGCCAGCAGTCATACGGGACAGGGGGCCGGGGAGCTGTTTTTT	CASSHTGQGAGELFF
NA	NA	TRBV30	TRBJ2-4	13	TGTGCCTGGTCTTATTCAGCCAAAAACATTCAGTACTTC	CAWSYSAKNIQYF
NA	NA	TRBV10-3	TRBJ2-3	14	TGTGCCATCAGTGAACGCCTGGGCGCAGATACGCAGTATTTT	CAISERLGADTQYF
few	TRBD2	TRBV5-1	TRBJ2-3	16	TGCGCCAGCAGCTTCCTAGCGGGGACTGGCACAGATACGCAGTATTTT	CASSFLAGTGTDTQYF
NA	NA	TRBV20-1	TRBJ2-5	16	TGCAGTGCGTCCCCCTCGCGGGGGCTCCTTCAGACGACCCAGTACTTC	CSASPSRGLLQTTQYF
few	TRBD2	TRBV12-3/TRBV12-4	TRBJ2-7	14	TGTGCCAGCAGCCCCTATACTAGCGGCTACGAGCAGTACTTC	CASSPYTSGYEQYF
NA	NA	TRBV4-3	TRBJ2-3	12	TGCGCCAGCAGAGCAGGGGACTTCACGCAGTATTTT	CASRAGDFTQYF
many	NA	TRBV4-1	TRBJ1-3	16	TGCGCCAGCAGCCAAGAGCCCCAGGTCTCTGGAAACACCATATATTTT	CASSQEPQVSGNTIYF
NA	NA	TRBV4-3	TRBJ2-3	14	TGCGCCAGCAGTCTCGACAGAGTCACAGATACGCAGTATTTT	CASSLDRVTDTQYF
NA	TRBD1	TRBV6-5	TRBJ1-5	18	TGTGCCAGCAGTTCCCGGGACAGGGGGAGTTATAGCAATCAGCCCCAGCATTTT	CASSSRDRGSYSNQPQHF
few	TRBD1	TRBV20-1	TRBJ1-2	14	TGCAGTGCTAGAGAGAGTCTGACAGGGAGTGGCTACACCTTC	CSARESLTGSGYTF
NA	NA	TRBV7-2	TRBJ1-1	13	TGTGCCAGCAGATGGGGGGGGTCCACTGAAGCTTTCTTT	CASRWGGSTEAFF
NA	TRBD1	TRBV7-2	TRBJ2-7	13	TGTGCCAGCAGCCAGCGGACAGGTTACGAGCAGTACTTC	CASSQRTGYEQYF